The entry that follows covers one T cell receptor (beta chain) sequence. Antigen: not known. The entry originates in a study of T cell responses to AZD1222 COVID-19 vaccine. Turning to the study itself: Pooled together were second doses at about 4 or about 12 weeks. Study results and caveats: Most donors were white British and more were female, and clonal diversity was possibly underestimated.

Using immunoSEQ multiplex PCR, the repertoire was profiled, and TCRdb retains in-frame clones only, with some absent. The repertoire holds about 94,000 clones, about 88% seen once, with approximately 12% in the top ten. The receptor comes from an adult in good health. Sequenced here: peripheral blood, sampled on day 0 of AZD1222 vaccination.

The CDR3 region has the DNA TGTGCCAGTAGTATCAACAGTCTCTACGAGCAGTACTTC. It encodes CASSINSLYEQYF. V gene TRBV19 combines with J gene TRBJ2-7; no firm D call. This CDR3 has 13 residues. V was trimmed by 3 bases and J by 3 bases, leaving 9 bases between them. The germline CDR1 and CDR2 sequences are LNHDA and SQIVND (reference sequence).